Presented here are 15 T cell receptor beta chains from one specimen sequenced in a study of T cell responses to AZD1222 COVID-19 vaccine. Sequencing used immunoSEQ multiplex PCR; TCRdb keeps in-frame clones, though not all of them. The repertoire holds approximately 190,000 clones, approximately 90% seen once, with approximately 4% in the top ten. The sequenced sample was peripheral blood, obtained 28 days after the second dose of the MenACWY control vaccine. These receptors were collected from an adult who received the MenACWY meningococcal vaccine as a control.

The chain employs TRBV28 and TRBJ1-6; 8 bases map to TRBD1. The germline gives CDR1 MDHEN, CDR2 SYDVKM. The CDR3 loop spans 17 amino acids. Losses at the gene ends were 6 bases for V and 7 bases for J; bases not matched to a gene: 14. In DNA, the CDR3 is TGTGCCAGCAGACCCGGTACAGGGGGTTTAAGGAATTCACCCCTCCACTTT. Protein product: CASRPGTGGLRNSPLHF.

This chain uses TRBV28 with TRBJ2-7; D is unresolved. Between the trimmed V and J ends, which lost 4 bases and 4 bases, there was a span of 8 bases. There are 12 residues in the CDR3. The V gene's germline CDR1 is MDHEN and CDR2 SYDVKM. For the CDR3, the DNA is TGTGCCAGCAGTTACAGTTTTTACGAGCAGTACTTC. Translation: CASSYSFYEQYF.

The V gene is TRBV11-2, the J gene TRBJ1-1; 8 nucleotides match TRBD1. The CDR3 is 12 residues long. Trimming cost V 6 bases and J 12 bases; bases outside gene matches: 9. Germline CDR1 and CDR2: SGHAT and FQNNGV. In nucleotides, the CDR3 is TGTGCCAGCAGAACCCTGGACAGGGTCCCTTTCTTT. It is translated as CASRTLDRVPFF.

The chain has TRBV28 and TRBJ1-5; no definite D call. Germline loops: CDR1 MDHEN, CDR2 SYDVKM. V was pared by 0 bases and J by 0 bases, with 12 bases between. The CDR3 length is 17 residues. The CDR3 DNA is TGTGCCAGCAGTTTATGGCAGGCCTGGGGTAGCAATCAGCCCCAGCATTTT. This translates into CASSLWQAWGSNQPQHF.

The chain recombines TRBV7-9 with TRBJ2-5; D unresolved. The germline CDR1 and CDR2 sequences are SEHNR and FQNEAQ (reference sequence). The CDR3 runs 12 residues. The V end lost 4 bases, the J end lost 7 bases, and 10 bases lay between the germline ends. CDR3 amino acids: CASSSSRATQYF. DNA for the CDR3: TGTGCCAGCAGCTCGTCTAGAGCGACCCAGTACTTC.

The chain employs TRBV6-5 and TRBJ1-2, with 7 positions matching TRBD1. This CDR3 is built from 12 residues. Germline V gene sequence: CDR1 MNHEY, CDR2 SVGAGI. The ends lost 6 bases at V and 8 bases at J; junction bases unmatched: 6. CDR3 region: CASRTGFIGYTF. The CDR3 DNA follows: TGTGCCAGCAGGACAGGGTTCATAGGCTACACCTTC.

The CDR3 nucleotides are TGTGCCAGCAGTTTTATCGACAGGCTGAACACTGAAGCTTTCTTT. Translation gives CASSFIDRLNTEAFF. The chain links TRBV27 to TRBJ1-1; possible D gene TRBD1, 6 bases. V was clipped by 3 bases and J by 0 bases, with 11 bases between them. Germline CDR1 and CDR2: MNHEY and SMNVEV (reference sequence). The CDR3 has 15 residues.

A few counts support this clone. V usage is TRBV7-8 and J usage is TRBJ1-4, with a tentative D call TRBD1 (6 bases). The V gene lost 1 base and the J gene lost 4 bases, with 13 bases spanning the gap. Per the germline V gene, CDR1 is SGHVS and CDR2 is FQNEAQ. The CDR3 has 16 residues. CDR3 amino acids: CASSLVVGGGNEKLFF. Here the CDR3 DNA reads TGTGCCAGCAGCTTAGTTGTAGGGGGAGGTAATGAAAAACTGTTTTTT.

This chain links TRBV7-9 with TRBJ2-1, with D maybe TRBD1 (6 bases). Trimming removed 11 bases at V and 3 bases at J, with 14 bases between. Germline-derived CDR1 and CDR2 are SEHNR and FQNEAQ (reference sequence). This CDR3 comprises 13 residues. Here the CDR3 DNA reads TGTGCCGGGACACCCAGGGGCTACAATGAGCAGTTCTTC. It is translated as CAGTPRGYNEQFF.

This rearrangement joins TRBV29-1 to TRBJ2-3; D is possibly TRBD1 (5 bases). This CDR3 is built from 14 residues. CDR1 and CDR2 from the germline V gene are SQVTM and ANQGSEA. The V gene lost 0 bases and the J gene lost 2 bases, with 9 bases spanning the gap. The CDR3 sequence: CSVEERTNTDTQYF. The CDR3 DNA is TGCAGCGTTGAAGAAAGGACAAACACAGATACGCAGTATTTT.

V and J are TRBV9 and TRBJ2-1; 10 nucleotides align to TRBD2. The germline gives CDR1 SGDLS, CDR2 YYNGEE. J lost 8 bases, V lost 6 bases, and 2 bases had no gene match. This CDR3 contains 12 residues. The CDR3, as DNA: TGTGCCAGCAACCTAGCGGGAGATGAGCAGTTCTTC. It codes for CASNLAGDEQFF. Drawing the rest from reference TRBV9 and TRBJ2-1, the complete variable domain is DSGVTQTPKHLITATGQRVTLRCSPRSGDLSVYWYQQSLDQGLQFLIQYYNGEERAKGNILERFSAQQFPDLHSELNLSSLELGDSALYFCASNLAGDEQFFGPGTRLTVL.

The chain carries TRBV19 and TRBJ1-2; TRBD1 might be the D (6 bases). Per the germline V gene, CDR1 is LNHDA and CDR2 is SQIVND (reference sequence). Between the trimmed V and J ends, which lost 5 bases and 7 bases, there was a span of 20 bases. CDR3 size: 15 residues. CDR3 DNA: TGTGCCAGTAGTTCACCTCACACAGGGTTGGGTGGCTACACCTTC. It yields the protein CASSSPHTGLGGYTF.

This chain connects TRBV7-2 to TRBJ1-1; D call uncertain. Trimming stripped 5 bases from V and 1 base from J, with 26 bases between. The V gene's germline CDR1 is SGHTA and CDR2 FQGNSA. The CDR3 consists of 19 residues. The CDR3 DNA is TGTGCCAGCAGCCCGCCCACGGGAGACAACTCGGCCTGGAACACTGAAGCTTTCTTT. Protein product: CASSPPTGDNSAWNTEAFF.

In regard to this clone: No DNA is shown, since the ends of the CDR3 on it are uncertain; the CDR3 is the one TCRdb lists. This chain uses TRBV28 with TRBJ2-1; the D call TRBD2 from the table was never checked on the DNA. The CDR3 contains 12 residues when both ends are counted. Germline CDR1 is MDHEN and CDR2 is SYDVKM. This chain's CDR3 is CASSSSGDEQFF.

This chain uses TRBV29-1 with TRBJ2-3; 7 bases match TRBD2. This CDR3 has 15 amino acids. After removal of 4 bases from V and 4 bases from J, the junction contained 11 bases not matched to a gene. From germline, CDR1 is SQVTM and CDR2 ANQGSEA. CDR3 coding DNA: TGCAGCGTTGGAGAGGCGGGAGTAGTGGCAGATACGCAGTATTTT. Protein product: CSVGEAGVVADTQYF.